This TCR beta chain was obtained from a study of low-dose radiotherapy and immunotherapy resistance in tumors. Comment on this clonotype: A far larger clone is one nucleotide away, so this likely arose from a read error.

Germline V CDR1 and CDR2: SGHDT, YYEEEE. Trimming took off 0 bases at V and 11 bases at J, with 17 bases between the two ends. This CDR3 is built from 14 residues. The time point denotes: after trial treatment. Sample treatment: LDRT plus nivolumab, ipilimumab, low-dose cyclophosphamide and aspirin (RACIN trial). TRAV and TRBV primers primed cDNA for both TCRalpha and TCRbeta. For amplifying TCRs, the PCR ran for approximately 18 cycles with Phusion, which was used together with a constant-region primer and the adapter on the V primers. MiXCR was run by TCRdb on the reads, yielding one entry per CDR3 protein. The sample records roughly 95,000 distinct CDR3 sequences, under 25% being singletons.

Material: PBMCs, obtained after low-dose radiotherapy plus immunotherapy. The chain joins TRBV5-6 to TRBJ2-5, with D unresolved. The receptor's source is a female donor with ovarian cancer. The CDR3 protein is CASSLDTVENEQYF. Here the CDR3 DNA reads TGTGCCAGCAGCTTGGACACAGTCGAAAATGAGCAGTACTTC.